The 19 T cell receptor beta chains listed next were all sequenced from one sample in a study of T-cell memory formation after mild COVID-19 (dated by TCRdb to the early 2020s). The library was built by means of 5' RACE. This sample was sequenced with an Illumina NovaSeq 6000. TCRdb trimmed the raw reads at Q25, called clones with MiXCR and kept productive beta chains. Here each entry gathers all rows of one CDR3 protein and keeps the most common genes and DNA. A total of 350,000 to 500,000 distinct CDR3 sequences appear in this sample, 15% to 20% of them only once. The top ten hold 7.5% to 9.5% of the sample. Sequenced: PBMCs or a T cell subset sorted from them (not recorded which). These receptors all stem from an adult woman who had mild COVID-19 (a few samples of this study predate the infection). The sample titles of this study are shuffled in the database, so cell type and time point are left out; the donor was told from shared clones.

This clonotype has a handful of counts. This sequence joins TRBV7-9 and TRBJ2-5; D is ambiguous. Germline V gene sequence: CDR1 SEHNR, CDR2 FQNEAQ (reference sequence). This CDR3 is 11 amino acids long. V gave up 5 bases and J gave up 7 bases, with 8 bases separating them. CDR3 nucleotides: TGTGCCAGCAGCCGAGAAGGGACCCAGTACTTC. Translation gives CASSREGTQYF. Full variable domain (rest looked up from reference TRBV7-9 and TRBJ2-5): DTGVSQNPRHKITKRGQNVTFRCDPISEHNRLYWYRQTLGQGPEFLTYFQNEAQLEKSRLLSDRFSAERPKGSFSTLEIQRTEQGDSAMYLCASSREGTQYFGPGTRLLVL.

This clonotype showed up just a few times. This rearrangement joins TRBV29-1 to TRBJ1-1; a possible D gene is TRBD1 (6 bases). CDR3 size: 13 residues. The V gene lost 5 bases and the J gene lost 9 bases, with 19 bases spanning the gap. The germline CDR1 and CDR2 sequences are SQVTM and ANQGSEA. CDR3 sequence: CSVTRTANIQAFF. DNA for the CDR3: TGCAGCGTTACCCGGACAGCCAACATCCAAGCTTTCTTT.

This clonotype was recorded many times. This chain connects TRBV7-9 to TRBJ1-1, with 7 bases fitting TRBD1. The CDR3 sequence is 14 residues long. Germline CDR1 is SEHNR and CDR2 is FQNEAQ (reference sequence). V shed 4 bases and J 1 base; nucleotides not matched to a gene: 3. CDR3 nucleotide sequence: TGTGCCAGCAGCTCCCGGGACAGGAACACTGAAGCTTTCTTT. This gives the protein CASSSRDRNTEAFF.

V and J are TRBV2 and TRBJ1-2; D may be TRBD1 (6 bases). In germline, CDR1 is SNHLY, CDR2 FYNNEI. There are 14 residues in the CDR3. The ends were cut back, 1 base at V and 8 bases at J, with 14 bases in the middle. DNA for the CDR3: TGTGCCAGCAGTGAAGGACAGGCCTTAGGAGGCTACACCTTC. Protein: CASSEGQALGGYTF.

CDR3 DNA sequence: TGTGCCTGGAAGGCCGGGACTAGCGGGAGAGCCGGGGAGCTGTTTTTT. It codes for CAWKAGTSGRAGELFF. The chain links TRBV30 to TRBJ2-2, with 14 bases identical to TRBD2. Germline V gene lookup returns CDR1 GTSNPN and CDR2 SVGIG (reference sequence). The CDR3 sequence is 16 residues long. V lost 4 bases to trimming and J lost 6 bases; unmatched junction nucleotides: 7.

The chain uses TRBV12-3 or TRBV12-4 and TRBJ1-1, with unresolved D. V lost 3 bases to trimming and J lost 1 base, with 9 bases between them. The CDR3 spans 14 residues. CDR3 in DNA: TGTGCCAGCAGTTTTAGGCGGGAGAACACTGAAGCTTTCTTT. Translating it yields CASSFRRENTEAFF.

The chain has TRBV24-1 and TRBJ2-1, with D possibly matching TRBD2 (6 bases). The ends were cut back, 9 bases at V and 9 bases at J, with 11 bases in the middle. CDR3 length equals 11 residues. The germline V gene has CDR1 KGHDR and CDR2 SFDVKD. CDR3 nucleotides: TGTGCCACCTCTAGCGTGGGTGAGCAGTTCTTC. Encoded protein: CATSSVGEQFF.

V is TRBV4-1 and J is TRBJ2-1; 7 bases agree with TRBD1. This CDR3 is 16 amino acids long. After removal of 3 bases from V and 2 bases from J, the junction contained 7 bases not matched to a gene. Per the germline V gene, CDR1 is MGHRA and CDR2 is YSYEKL. This chain's CDR3 is CASSQDDRAAYNEQFF. CDR3 DNA sequence: TGCGCCAGCAGCCAGGATGACAGGGCCGCCTACAATGAGCAGTTCTTC.

There are a few counts of this clonotype. This sequence joins TRBV4-1 and TRBJ1-1, with D unresolved. V lost 4 bases to trimming and J lost 0 bases, with 9 bases between them. The CDR3 totals 14 residues. Germline values: CDR1 MGHRA, CDR2 YSYEKL. The CDR3 loop is CASSLMTMNTEAFF. Written as DNA, the CDR3 is TGCGCCAGCAGCCTCATGACCATGAACACTGAAGCTTTCTTT.

This chain joins TRBV3-1 and TRBJ2-7; D is perhaps TRBD1 (6 bases). There are 15 residues in the CDR3. CDR1 and CDR2 from the germline V gene are LGHDT and YNNKEL (reference sequence). With 1 base removed from V and 0 bases from J, the gap between germline ends came to 10 bases. The CDR3 protein is CASSQGHRDSYEQYF. In DNA, the CDR3 is TGTGCCAGCAGCCAAGGACACAGGGACTCCTACGAGCAGTACTTC.

The genes are TRBV7-6 and TRBJ2-3; D may be TRBD1 or TRBD2 (5 bases each). The CDR3 runs to 13 residues. The V end lost 2 bases, the J end lost 6 bases, and 9 bases lay between the germline ends. The germline V gene encodes CDR1 SGHVS and CDR2 FNYEAQ. CDR3 region: CASSLNRRDTQYF. DNA for the CDR3: TGTGCCAGCAGCTTAAACAGGAGGGATACGCAGTATTTT.

The table lists this clonotype with a few counts. The chain recombines TRBV20-1 with TRBJ2-3; 8 bases line up with TRBD1. Germline V gene sequence: CDR1 DFQATT, CDR2 SNEGSKA (reference sequence). The CDR3 loop spans 14 amino acids. J lost 4 bases, V lost 4 bases, and 7 bases had no gene match. CDR3 sequence: CSATPTGEADTQYF. In DNA, the CDR3 is TGCAGTGCTACTCCGACAGGGGAAGCAGATACGCAGTATTTT.

This clonotype was found once. The V gene is TRBV5-1, the J gene TRBJ2-3; TRBD1 might be the D (5 bases). V gave up 0 bases and J gave up 2 bases, with 7 bases separating them. The CDR3 has 14 residues. CDR1 SGHRS and CDR2 YFSETQ come from the germline V gene. CDR3 in amino acids: CASSLDRLTDTQYF. DNA of the CDR3: TGCGCCAGCAGCTTGGACAGGCTCACAGATACGCAGTATTTT.

This clonotype was counted only a few times. The V and J genes are TRBV5-1 and TRBJ1-5, with 7 bases that match TRBD1. Trimming cost V 4 bases and J 8 bases; bases outside gene matches: 9. Germline lookup yields CDR1 SGHRS and CDR2 YFSETQ. This CDR3 has 14 amino acids. The DNA of the CDR3 is TGCGCCAGCAGCACCACGACAGGGATGGAGCCCCAGCATTTT. Its protein product is CASSTTTGMEPQHF.

The sample holds a few counts of this clonotype. The chain combines TRBV19 with TRBJ1-1; possibly TRBD1 for D (5 bases). The CDR3 extends over 11 amino acids. Trimming left V 10 bases short and J 8 bases short, with 14 bases between. CDR1 and CDR2 (germline): LNHDA, SQIVND (reference sequence). CDR3 nucleotide sequence: TGTGCCACCGGGGCGGGCAGGGAAGCTTTCTTT. Translated, it gives CATGAGREAFF.

This clonotype was observed a handful of times. The chain combines TRBV5-6 with TRBJ2-7, with unresolved D. This CDR3 is 16 amino acids long. V dropped 4 bases and J dropped 2 bases, with 19 bases sitting between them. Germline loops: CDR1 SGHDT, CDR2 YYEEEE. The CDR3 nucleotides are TGTGCCAGCAGCCTTTGGGGTGAAGAGACACCCTACGAGCAGTACTTC. Its translation is CASSLWGEETPYEQYF.

Only a few counts were recorded for this clonotype. The chain combines TRBV24-1 with TRBJ2-1, with TRBD1 identical over 11 bases. Trimming took 4 bases from V and 6 from J; bases not matched to a gene: 10. Germline V gene lookup returns CDR1 KGHDR and CDR2 SFDVKD. The CDR3 consists of 17 residues. As DNA, the CDR3 is TGTGCCACCAGTGACTCACCCGGACAGGGGGCTTTCAATGAGCAGTTCTTC. It translates to CATSDSPGQGAFNEQFF.

This clonotype was seen a handful of times. The chain joins TRBV7-2 to TRBJ1-1; D is unclear. The CDR3 is made up of 13 amino acids. V was pared by 3 bases and J by 5 bases, with 10 bases between. Germline CDR1 is SGHTA and CDR2 is FQGNSA. The CDR3 bases are TGTGCCAGCAGCTTCAGCCCGATGACTGAAGCTTTCTTT. Its translation is CASSFSPMTEAFF.

The chain links TRBV5-1 to TRBJ2-7, with D hard to call. In germline, CDR1 is SGHRS, CDR2 YFSETQ. V gave up 1 base and J gave up 1 base, with 12 bases separating them. This CDR3 has 15 amino acids. This chain's CDR3 is CASSLLQGLSYEQYF. Here the CDR3 DNA reads TGCGCCAGCAGCTTGCTACAAGGGTTGTCCTACGAGCAGTACTTC.